This T cell receptor (beta chain) appears in the sequencing data of a study of shared clonotypes between healthy human individuals (TCRdb year 2020). Looking at the study overall: The cohort comprised a couple of women and a few men aged 18 to 49 years. Different laboratories and diverse techniques were used to prepare libraries and sequence TCR repertoires, to increase sequencing depth and limit assay-specific biases. The study deeply sequenced blood TCR repertoires of five healthy adults to estimate repertoire size and the extent of clonotype sharing between individuals. For each donor, CD4 naive and CD4 memory were each run on three plates, CD8 naive on two plates, and CD8 memory on one plate. Between about 0.8 and 9 billion PBMCs per donor were obtained by leukapheresis. Beyond this particular receptor, the publication reports: Based on pairwise subsampling, the degree of clonotype sharing among donors was expected to be affected by sequencing depth. Only blood was sampled, and tissue TCR repertoires likely differ from those in blood. Larger estimated clonotype richness was generally found for naive subsets than for memory subsets. Higher generation probabilities were observed for clonotypes shared by all four sorted-subset donors than for non-shared clonotypes. The small number of donors limited the genetic and exposure-history diversity represented. Even with the large sequencing depth, rarefaction of the sorted-subset datasets indicated that sequencing was incomplete. Around 5.4% of naive CD4, 3% to 3.5% of naive CD8, about 2.5% of memory CD4, and about 0.4% of memory CD8 clonotypes were shared across a few donors.

CD8 naive samples were obtained by positive selection for CCR7 among CD45RO-negative cells, yielding a CD45RA+CCR7+ population from which TemRA cells were excluded. The donors were healthy, HIV-negative adults who had no recently reported acute infections or vaccinations. All donors were Caucasian adults living in Nashville, Tennessee, USA. Blood was obtained by leukapheresis, after which PBMCs were separated by Ficoll-Histopaque density gradient centrifugation and cryopreserved in liquid nitrogen vapor phase. Analytical flow cytometry was used to check the purity and quantity of each magnetically sorted T cell population. Genomic DNA was isolated from every sorted fraction and measured by UV absorbance on a Nanodrop 2000c. With respect to this clone: The clone's antigen remains unknown. No much larger clone is present one base from it, and per-base qualities are unavailable.

Trimming takes 3 bases from V and 4 bases from J, and the germline ends sit 9 bases apart. The CDR3 covers 13 residues, taking in both the cysteine and the phenylalanine. The read is trimmed to its CDR3 DNA, 39 bases read in frame from base 1. The germline V gene encodes CDR1 MGHRA and CDR2 YSYEKL. Using the deep immunoSEQ assay, multiplex PCR amplified TCR CDR3 regions from genomic DNA. Extracted genomic DNA from each cell subset was distributed evenly across all wells of several immunoSEQ 96-well plates, and each plate was treated as a replicate. Each replicate PCR for sorted subsets received around 0.2 ug genomic DNA, equal to tens of thousands of T cell genomes. The purified libraries were quantified using a Qubit 3.0 fluorometer, sized with a Bioanalyzer 2100, and then quantified again using the KAPA Library Quantification kit. Each immunoSEQ 96-well plate was sequenced on its own single-read 150-cycle Illumina NextSeq 550 flow cell. The study's processing was this. The immunoSEQ output contained only junctional sequences without quality scores, so filtering could not match that applied to full-length reads. Sequences were annotated with PyIR, a Python wrapper for IgBLAST v1.9, and V/J genes and CDR3 were assigned using IMGT germline references. Reads with weak V/J assignments (E-value above 1e-6), missing CDR3, stop codons, out-of-frame junctions, or ambiguous translated residues were removed. V3J clonotypes were defined as sequences sharing the same inferred V gene, J gene, and CDR3 amino acid sequence. Percentage overlap between repertoires was computed as shared unique clonotypes divided by the size of the smaller repertoire. Three approaches were used to assess repertoire richness: RTK rarefaction, the Chao1 estimator, and Recon v2.1 estimates of unobserved clonotypes. Generation probabilities for all TCRbeta clonotypes obtained by the gDNA method from a handful of donors were computed using OLGA. What TCRdb holds here is the immuneACCESS table cut down to in-frame rearrangements. Part of the clones is not present; checked against another copy, under half of the missing clones reflect an unresolved V gene, and the others are unexplained. That table supplies the V and J calls and clone size; D and trimming were determined from the DNA. The sample table contains about 1,800,000 clones; only one count was recorded for over 85% of them. The top ten hold 1.2% of the sample.

Sequenced: naive CD8+ T cells sorted from blood. Read against the paper, the sample's cell subset or site label means: CD45RA+CCR7+. Recombination joined TRBV4-1 with TRBJ1-1; no D gene call is confident. The TCR sequence derives from a young man in good health. The DNA is as follows: TGCGCCAGCAGCCAGAAATCGGGCACTGAAGCTTTCTTT. Translated, this gives CASSQKSGTEAFF.